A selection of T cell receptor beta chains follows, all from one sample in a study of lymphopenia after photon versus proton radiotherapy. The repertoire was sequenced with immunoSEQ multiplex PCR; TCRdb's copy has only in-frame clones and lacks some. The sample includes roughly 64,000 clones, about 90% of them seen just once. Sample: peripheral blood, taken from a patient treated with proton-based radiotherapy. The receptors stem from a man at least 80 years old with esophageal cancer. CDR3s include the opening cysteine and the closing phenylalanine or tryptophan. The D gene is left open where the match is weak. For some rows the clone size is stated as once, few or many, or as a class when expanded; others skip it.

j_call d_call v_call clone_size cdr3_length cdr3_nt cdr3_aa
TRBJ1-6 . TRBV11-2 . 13 TGTGCCAGCAGCTTAGACCTCAATTCACCCCTCCACTTT CASSLDLNSPLHF
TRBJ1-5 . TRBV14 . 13 TGTGCCAGCAGCCGATCTAGCAATCAGCCCCAGCATTTT CASSRSSNQPQHF
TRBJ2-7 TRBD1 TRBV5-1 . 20 TGCGCCAGCAGCTCCAGCGGGGACAGGGGTCCGGGCGGAGCCTTCTACGAGCAGTACTTC CASSSSGDRGPGGAFYEQYF
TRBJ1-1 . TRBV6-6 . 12 TGTGCCAGCACTCGCACGGGGTCAGAAGCTTTCTTT CASTRTGSEAFF
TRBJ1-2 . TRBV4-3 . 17 TGCGCCAGCAGCCAAGATATCATCCGGGGGAATGAATATGGCTACACCTTC CASSQDIIRGNEYGYTF
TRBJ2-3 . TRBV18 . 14 TGTGCCAGCTCAGAGATAGGTCCCACAGATACGCAGTATTTT CASSEIGPTDTQYF
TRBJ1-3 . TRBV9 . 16 TGTGCCAGCAGCGTAGGCAGGGCCAGGGGTGGAAACACCATATATTTT CASSVGRARGGNTIYF
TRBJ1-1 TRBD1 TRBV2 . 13 TGTGCCAGCAGACCACAGGGGTTAACTGAAGCTTTCTTT CASRPQGLTEAFF
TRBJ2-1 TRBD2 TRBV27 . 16 TGTGCCAGCAGTTCCCTAGCTACGGGAGGGCCGTTTGAGCAGTTCTTC CASSSLATGGPFEQFF
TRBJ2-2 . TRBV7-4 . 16 TGTGCCAGCAGACCCCGGATGTCGAAGGACACCGGGGAGCTGTTTTTT CASRPRMSKDTGELFF
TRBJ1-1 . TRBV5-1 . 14 TGCGCCAGCAGCGAGTCTGGAGGGCTCACTGAAGCTTTCTTT CASSESGGLTEAFF
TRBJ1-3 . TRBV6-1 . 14 TGTGCCAGCCCTGTCGGGGGCCCCGGAAACACCATATATTTT CASPVGGPGNTIYF
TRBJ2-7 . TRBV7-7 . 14 TGTGCCAGCAGCTTAGGCACCGGGACAACCGAGCAGTACTTC CASSLGTGTTEQYF
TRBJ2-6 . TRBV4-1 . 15 TGCGCCAGCAGCCAAGTGCTCGCTGGGGCCAACGTCCTGACTTTC CASSQVLAGANVLTF
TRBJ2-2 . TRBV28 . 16 TGTGCCAGCAGTTCTGGGGGACGTGATAGTGCCGGGGAGCTGTTTTTT CASSSGGRDSAGELFF
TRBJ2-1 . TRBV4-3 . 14 TGCGCCAGCAGCCAAGAATTAGGGGGCAATGAGCAGTTCTTC CASSQELGGNEQFF
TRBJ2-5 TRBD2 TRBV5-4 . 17 TGTGCCAGCAGTTCCGGGACTAGAAGAAGTGCCCAAGAGACCCAGTACTTC CASSSGTRRSAQETQYF
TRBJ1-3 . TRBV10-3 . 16 TGTGCCATCAGTGAGCCCTCTGGTTACTCTGGAAACACCATATATTTT CAISEPSGYSGNTIYF
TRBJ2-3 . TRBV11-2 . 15 TGTGCCAGCAGCCTCCGGGACCCGGGCACAGATACGCAGTATTTT CASSLRDPGTDTQYF
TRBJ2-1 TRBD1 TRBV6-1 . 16 TGTGCCAGCAGTGAGCTACCGGGACAGGGGCGTCAGGAGCAGTTCTTC CASSELPGQGRQEQFF
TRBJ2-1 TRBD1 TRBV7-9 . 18 TGTGCCAGCAGACCGACAGGGGTCCGAACGTCGCTCACTCCCGAGCAGTTCTTC CASRPTGVRTSLTPEQFF
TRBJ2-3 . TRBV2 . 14 TGTGCCAGCACGTTTGCGGGGGCGGGGGATACGCAGTATTTT CASTFAGAGDTQYF
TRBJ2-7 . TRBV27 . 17 TGTGCCAGCAGTTTATCTAATCCCTATCGCGGCTCCTACGAGCAGTACTTC CASSLSNPYRGSYEQYF
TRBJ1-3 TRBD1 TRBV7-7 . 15 TGTGCCAGCAGCCTCCAGGGGGGTTCTGGAAACACCATATATTTT CASSLQGGSGNTIYF
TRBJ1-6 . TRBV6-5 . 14 TGTGCCAGCAGTTACTCTCAGGGGCGTTCACCCCTCCACTTT CASSYSQGRSPLHF
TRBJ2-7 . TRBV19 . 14 TGTGCCAGTAGTATAGAAACAGGGTACTACGAGCAGTACTTC CASSIETGYYEQYF
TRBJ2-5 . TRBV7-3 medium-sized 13 TGTGCCAGCAGCCGTGGTGCGGAAGAGACCCAGTACTTC CASSRGAEETQYF
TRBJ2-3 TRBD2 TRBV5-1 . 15 TGCGCCAGCCGTAGACTAGCGGGGCGCACAGATACGCAGTATTTT CASRRLAGRTDTQYF
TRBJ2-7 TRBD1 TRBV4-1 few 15 TGCGCCAGCAGCCACGGGACAGGGGGGACCTACGAGCAGTACTTC CASSHGTGGTYEQYF